This T cell receptor beta chain was recorded in a study of metastatic and nonmetastatic thyroid tumors. Every patient underwent thyroid surgery untreated. TCRdb called clones again from the PCR reads with MiXCR. This table has 9,000 to 15,000 clones, around a third appearing once. Sequencing was performed on tumor tissue. The source of this sequence is a female donor with papillary thyroid cancer or a benign thyroid nodule (not recorded which). Some clones in this sample may be carry-over from other donors' samples.

The CDR3 DNA follows: TGTGCCAGCAGTTTAGTGGTAGTATACGAGCAGTACTTC. It is translated as CASSLVVVYEQYF. This chain connects TRBV12-3 or TRBV12-4 to TRBJ2-7, with D unresolved. CDR3 length: 13 amino acids. Trimming cost V 1 base and J 4 bases, with 8 bases left between them.